The source of this TCR beta chain is a study of T cell responses to AZD1222 COVID-19 vaccine. Overall study context: Pooled together were second doses at about 4 or about 12 weeks. Regarding the study as a whole: Dominant CD4 TCR responses targeted spike regions 160-218 and 743-854. Females outnumbered males among donors, who were mostly white British; clonal diversity was possibly underestimated. Repertoires were sampled only after the peak T cell response.

The repertoire was sequenced with immunoSEQ multiplex PCR; TCRdb's copy has only in-frame clones and lacks some. This table holds approximately 140,000 clones, about 88% found once. With regard to this clone: Its antigen is currently unknown.

This specimen consisted of peripheral blood, obtained on day 0 of AZD1222 vaccination. The clonotype was recovered from an adult in good health.

CDR3 sequence reads: CATGRALETQYF. As DNA, the CDR3 is TGTGCCACCGGACGGGCGCTGGAGACCCAGTACTTC. This chain joins TRBV5-4 and TRBJ2-5; D not resolved. Trimming pared 9 bases from V and 5 bases from J, leaving 14 bases between. CDR3 size: 12 residues. The germline CDR1 and CDR2 sequences are SGHNT and YYREEE (reference sequence).